What follows describes a single T cell receptor (beta chain). Its antigen is unidentified. The data stem from a study of blood T cells in healthy people across ages. Study-level points and caveats: Using unsorted PBMCs precluded a conclusive naive versus antigen-experienced comparison. Diversity was higher, and naive CD4+ cells more numerous, in long-lived donors than in aged donors. The study regarded diversity estimates from one million T cells as underestimates.

J was trimmed by 6 bases and V by 0 bases; bases with no gene match: 8. The CDR3 consists of 17 residues. Germline CDR1 reads SGHRS; CDR2 reads YFSETQ. PCR was performed a second time for roughly 7 to 11 cycles using a sample-barcoded 5' primer and a J-beta primer mix. Via MiXCR, TCRdb re-called the 5' RACE reads, giving one row per CDR3 protein. The profile shows 1.5 million to 1.8 million distinct CDR3 sequences, about 45% of them singletons. The chain joins TRBV5-1 to TRBJ1-4, with TRBD1 identical over 10 bases. The origin of this receptor is a young woman in good health. Material: blood. CDR3 coding DNA: TGCGCCAGCAGCTTGGTCGGGACAGGGGTTTGGGATGAAAAACTGTTTTTT. It translates to CASSLVGTGVWDEKLFF.